This TCR beta chain was sequenced during a study of shared clonotypes between healthy human individuals. Looking at the study overall: The donor pool was made up of a couple of women and three men aged 18 to 49.

V was trimmed by 4 bases and J by 5 bases, leaving 18 bases between them. Germline V gives CDR1 SGHRS, CDR2 YFSETQ. The CDR3 is 16 amino acids. The authors ran the assay at deep level. DNA at around 190 ng, 25,000 to 35,000 T cell genomes, went into sorted-subset replicate PCRs. Profiled with immunoSEQ multiplex PCR; TCRdb holds only in-frame clones, not every one. The sample includes roughly 2 million clones, 85% to 95% of them seen just once. The sample was naive CD4+ T cells sorted from blood. The subset denotes: CD45RA+ positively selected. The receptor comes from a man aged 18 to 30 in good health. The rearrangement joins TRBV5-1 to TRBJ1-4; D call uncertain. Here the CDR3 reads CASSLGLVDLNEKLFF. DNA for the CDR3: TGCGCCAGCAGCCTGGGTCTGGTGGACCTAAATGAAAAACTGTTTTTT. Looking up the rest from reference TRBV5-1 and TRBJ1-4 gives the full variable domain: KAGVTQTPRYLIKTRGQQVTLSCSPISGHRSVSWYQQTPGQGLQFLFEYFSETQRNKGNFPGRFSGRQFSNSRSEMNVSTLELGDSALYLCASSLGLVDLNEKLFFGSGTQLSVL.